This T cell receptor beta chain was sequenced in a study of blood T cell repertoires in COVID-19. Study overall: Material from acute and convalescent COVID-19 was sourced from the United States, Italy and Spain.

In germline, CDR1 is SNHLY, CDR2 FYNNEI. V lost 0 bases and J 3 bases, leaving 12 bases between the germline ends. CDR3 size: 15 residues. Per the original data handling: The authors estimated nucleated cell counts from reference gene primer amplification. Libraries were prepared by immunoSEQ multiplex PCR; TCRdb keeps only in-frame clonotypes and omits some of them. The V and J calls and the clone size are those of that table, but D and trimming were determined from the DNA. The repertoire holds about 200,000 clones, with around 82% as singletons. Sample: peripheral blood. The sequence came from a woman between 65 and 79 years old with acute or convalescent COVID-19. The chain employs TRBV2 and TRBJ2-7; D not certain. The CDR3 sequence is CASSEALLYYYEQYF. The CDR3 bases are TGTGCCAGCAGTGAAGCGCTACTATATTACTACGAGCAGTACTTC. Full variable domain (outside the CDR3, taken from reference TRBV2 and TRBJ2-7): EPEVTQTPSHQVTQMGQEVILRCVPISNHLYFYWYRQILGQKVEFLVSFYNNEISEKSEIFDDQFSVERPDGSNFTLKIRSTKLEDSAMYFCASSEALLYYYEQYFGPGTRLTVT.